This TCR beta chain emerged from a study of PD-1 blockade in classical Hodgkin lymphoma. As to this clone: Antigen: not known.

V was clipped by 5 bases and J by 4 bases; unmatched bases: 9. There are 14 residues in the CDR3. Germline assignment: CDR1 SGHDT and CDR2 YYEEEE. Points from the study as a whole: Repertoire difference causes, possibly disease activity or prior therapy, remain undefined.

Regarding time point: cycle 4 day 1 (C4D1), after less than seven weeks of nivolumab. All patients relapsed after autologous stem cell transplantation, and brentuximab vedotin exposure varied. Measured with immunoSEQ multiplex PCR; TCRdb has only the in-frame clones, and not every one. The sample lists under 20,000 clones, around three quarters occurring once. The TCR comes from a human donor with classical Hodgkin lymphoma. The specimen was peripheral blood mononuclear cells (PBMCs), collected before the fourth cycle of nivolumab. The chain couples TRBV5-6 to TRBJ2-7, with TRBD1 matching 7 bases. CDR3 sequence (DNA): TGTGCCAGCAGTGGGGACAGAGCTACGTACGAGCAGTACTTC. The encoded protein is CASSGDRATYEQYF.